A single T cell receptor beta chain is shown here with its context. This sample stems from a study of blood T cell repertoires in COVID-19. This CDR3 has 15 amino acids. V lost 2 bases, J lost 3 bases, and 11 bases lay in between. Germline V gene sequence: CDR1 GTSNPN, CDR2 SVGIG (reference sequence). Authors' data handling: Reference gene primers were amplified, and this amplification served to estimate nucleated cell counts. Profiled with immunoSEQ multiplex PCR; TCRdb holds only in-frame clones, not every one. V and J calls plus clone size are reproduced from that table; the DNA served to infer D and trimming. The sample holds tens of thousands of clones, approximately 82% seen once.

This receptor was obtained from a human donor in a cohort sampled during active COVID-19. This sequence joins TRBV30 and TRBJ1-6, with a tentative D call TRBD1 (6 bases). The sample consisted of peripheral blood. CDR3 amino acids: CAWSIGGGYNSPLHF. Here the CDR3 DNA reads TGTGCCTGGAGTATAGGGGGTGGCTATAATTCACCCCTCCACTTT.